The 32 T cell receptor beta chains listed next were all sequenced from one sample in a study of T cells in Graves' hyperthyroidism and ophthalmopathy. The TCR beta CDR3 regions underwent amplification using RNA transcripts as the source. TCR CDR3 regions were first amplified by RT-PCR with HTBI primers. MiXCR, run by TCRdb on the multiplex PCR reads, gives a single entry per CDR3 protein. The sample contains some 690,000 distinct CDR3 sequences, 15% to 20% of which appear only once. The sample was blood. Receptors were obtained from a man between 50 and 59 years old with Graves' hyperthyroidism.

This clonotype occurred a few times. The genes are TRBV20-1 and TRBJ2-2, with D hard to call. CDR3 size: 14 residues. Trimming left V 3 bases short and J 4 bases short, with 12 bases between. The germline gives CDR1 DFQATT, CDR2 SNEGSKA (reference sequence). The CDR3, as DNA: TGCAGTGCTAGTCTGGGCAGGAGCACCGGGGAGCTGTTTTTT. It encodes CSASLGRSTGELFF.

This clonotype was detected many times. The chain uses TRBV7-3 and TRBJ2-7; perhaps TRBD2 as D (6 bases). Trimming removed 5 bases from V and 6 bases from J, with 17 bases in between. Looked up from germline, CDR1 is SGHTA and CDR2 is FQGTGA. The CDR3 totals 14 residues. The DNA for the CDR3 is TGTGCCAGCAGCCCCCTCCCGGGAGCCTCCGAGCAGTACTTC. This codes for CASSPLPGASEQYF.

Many counts were recorded for this clonotype. J is TRBJ1-1 and V is TRBV15; D unclear. Germline V lookup: CDR1 LNHNV, CDR2 YYDKDF (reference sequence). This CDR3 contains 13 residues. V was shortened by 3 bases and J by 8 bases, with 13 bases between the two germline ends. CDR3 nucleotide sequence: TGTGCCACCAGCAGGGAGGGAAAATTGGAAGCTTTCTTT. It encodes CATSREGKLEAFF.

Only a few counts were recorded for this clonotype. The genes are TRBV5-1 and TRBJ2-3; 8 bases are shared with TRBD1. The CDR3 runs to 14 residues. Germline V CDR1 and CDR2: SGHRS, YFSETQ. J was trimmed by 4 bases and V by 0 bases; bases with no gene match: 1. The CDR3 sequence is CASSLGTGSDTQYF. CDR3 coding DNA: TGCGCCAGCAGCTTGGGGACAGGGTCAGATACGCAGTATTTT.

This clonotype was observed a few times. This sequence joins TRBV7-9 and TRBJ2-1, with 13 nucleotides matching TRBD2. Germline V gene sequence: CDR1 SEHNR, CDR2 FQNEAQ (reference sequence). The V segment lost 5 bases and the J segment 2 bases; nucleotides outside the gene matches: 6. The CDR3 contains 17 residues. DNA for the CDR3: TGTGCCAGCAGCGCGACTAGCGGGAGGATCGCCTACAATGAGCAGTTCTTC. This sequence encodes CASSATSGRIAYNEQFF.

The CDR3 here is CASSPRRLAGTDTQYF. CDR3 nucleotide sequence: TGTGCCAGCAGCCCCCGTAGACTAGCTGGCACAGATACGCAGTATTTT. The rearrangement joins TRBV27 to TRBJ2-3; 7 positions agree with TRBD2. From germline, CDR1 is MNHEY and CDR2 SMNVEV (reference sequence). The CDR3 loop spans 16 amino acids. The V and J ends lost 6 bases and 1 base, in that order; junction bases with no gene match: 10.

This clonotype has just a few counts. This chain links TRBV24-1 with TRBJ1-5, with D hard to call. The germline gives CDR1 KGHDR, CDR2 SFDVKD. V shed 3 bases and J shed 6 bases, with 8 bases lying between them. This CDR3 comprises 13 residues. CDR3 nucleotides: TGTGCCACCAGTGATCGGAACCCTCAGCCCCAGCATTTT. This sequence encodes CATSDRNPQPQHF.

Only a few counts were recorded for this clonotype. The CDR3 reads CATSDNPTGFGNTEAFF. CDR3 bases: TGTGCCACCAGTGACAATCCGACAGGGTTCGGGAACACTGAAGCTTTCTTT. The chain is built from TRBV24-1 and TRBJ1-1; 7 positions match TRBD1. The CDR3 is 17 residues long. J gave up 1 base and V 4 bases, and 11 bases lay outside the gene matches. Germline CDR1 and CDR2: KGHDR and SFDVKD.

At least ten counts were recorded for this clonotype. The V call is TRBV12-3 or TRBV12-4, the J call TRBJ1-2; D remains unclear. The CDR3 covers 14 residues. The V gene lost 7 bases and the J gene lost 7 bases, with 19 bases spanning the gap. The CDR3 nucleotides read TGTGCCAGCACCCTTGAGGCCCCAGTAGGTGGCTACACCTTC. Amino acids: CASTLEAPVGGYTF.

The V gene is TRBV5-4, the J gene TRBJ1-2; D is unresolved. The CDR3 is made up of 14 amino acids. The V end was cut by 4 bases, the J end by 0 bases, with 10 bases between. Looked up from germline, CDR1 is SGHNT and CDR2 is YYREEE (reference sequence). CDR3 sequence (DNA): TGTGCCAGCAGCCCCCCTAGGTCTAACTATGGCTACACCTTC. It encodes CASSPPRSNYGYTF.

The rearrangement links TRBV2 to TRBJ1-5, with D possibly matching TRBD1 (5 bases). Germline CDR1 reads SNHLY; CDR2 reads FYNNEI. V lost 6 bases and J 3 bases, leaving 9 bases between the germline ends. The CDR3 length is 13 residues. CDR3 protein: CASRTDINQPQHF. In DNA, the CDR3 is TGTGCCAGCAGGACGGACATCAATCAGCCCCAGCATTTT.

This clonotype was picked up one time. The genes are TRBV4-1 and TRBJ1-1, with D uncertain. V was pared by 2 bases and J by 1 base, with 14 bases between. This CDR3 comprises 16 residues. Germline CDR1 and CDR2: MGHRA and YSYEKL. DNA of the CDR3: TGCGCCAGCAGCCAAAGCCCAACCTCCCGGAACACTGAAGCTTTCTTT. Encoded protein: CASSQSPTSRNTEAFF.

This clonotype was seen repeatedly, ten times or more. J is TRBJ2-2 and V is TRBV24-1; 9 positions match TRBD2. Per germline, CDR1 KGHDR and CDR2 SFDVKD. This CDR3 has 17 amino acids. The V segment lost 5 bases and the J segment 0 bases; nucleotides outside the gene matches: 6. The CDR3 DNA follows: TGTGCCACCAGTGGTCCCACTAGCGGGTCGAACACCGGGGAGCTGTTTTTT. Amino acids: CATSGPTSGSNTGELFF.

This chain joins TRBV12-5 and TRBJ2-1; no definite D call. CDR1 is LGHNT and CDR2 is FRNRAP in the germline V gene. The CDR3 has 13 residues. V shed 4 bases and J shed 7 bases, with 11 bases lying between them. The DNA for the CDR3 is TGTGCTAGTGGTTCCTTTAGCTTGAATGAGCAGTTCTTC. This encodes CASGSFSLNEQFF.

The chain is built from TRBV24-1 and TRBJ2-1; D is ambiguous. Germline V lookup: CDR1 KGHDR, CDR2 SFDVKD. V was cut by 4 bases and J by 4 bases, with 7 bases left in between. This CDR3 has 13 residues. CDR3 region: CATSDEQYNEQFF. For the CDR3, the DNA is TGTGCCACCAGTGACGAACAGTACAATGAGCAGTTCTTC.

This sequence joins TRBV12-3 or TRBV12-4 and TRBJ2-7, with a possible D match to TRBD2 (6 bases). V was pared by 4 bases and J by 3 bases, with 10 bases between. The CDR3 spans 13 residues. CDR3 loop: CASSWDSNYEQYF. CDR3 DNA: TGTGCCAGCAGTTGGGACTCCAACTACGAGCAGTACTTC.

This clonotype was seen at least ten times. The chain joins TRBV6-1 to TRBJ2-1, with 7 bases identical to TRBD1. Germline V CDR1 and CDR2: MNHNS, SASEGT. The CDR3 is made up of 16 amino acids. J lost 2 bases, V lost 7 bases, and 11 bases had no gene match. As DNA, the CDR3 is TGTGCCAGCAAATTCCAGGGGGACGCCCCCTACAATGAGCAGTTCTTC. This encodes CASKFQGDAPYNEQFF.

With regard to this clonotype: A junction end diverges from the germline sequence, so it may reflect a read error. The genes are TRBV4-2 and TRBJ2-3; TRBD2 matches at 7 bases. Per germline, CDR1 LGHNA and CDR2 YNFKEQ. The CDR3 is 17 residues long. CDR3 coding DNA: TGTGCCAGCAGTCAAGTGGTACTAGCGATGGGGACAGATACGCAGTATTTT. It specifies CASSQVVLAMGTDTQYF.

The chain carries TRBV7-9 and TRBJ2-1, with D maybe TRBD1 (5 bases). The CDR3 loop spans 14 amino acids. Germline CDR1 SEHNR, CDR2 FQNEAQ (reference sequence). V lost 5 bases to trimming and J lost 7 bases, with 15 bases between them. CDR3 nucleotides: TGTGCCAGCAGCGAGGACAAGGCGGTGAATGAGCAGTTCTTC. It codes for CASSEDKAVNEQFF.

This clonotype was observed a few times. The junction departs from the called germline gene at one end, perhaps through a read error. The V and J genes are TRBV7-7 and TRBJ2-7; no firm D call. There are 13 residues in the CDR3. Germline V gene lookup returns CDR1 SSHAT and CDR2 FNYEAQ (reference sequence). CDR3 bases: TGTGCTAGCAGCTTAATCCCCGGTGAGGAGCAGTACTTC. Its protein is CASSLIPGEEQYF.

This clonotype occurred many times. The CDR3 sequence: CAISVREGLMNTEAFF. CDR3 coding DNA: TGTGCCATCAGTGTTCGGGAGGGGCTAATGAACACTGAAGCTTTCTTT. V gene TRBV10-3 combines with J gene TRBJ1-1, with TRBD1 as a possible D gene (5 bases). The V gene lost 4 bases and the J gene lost 0 bases, with 15 bases spanning the gap. This CDR3 is 16 amino acids long. Germline CDR1 reads ENHRY; CDR2 reads SYGVKD.

The chain uses TRBV19 and TRBJ2-7, with TRBD2 matching 9 bases. V trimming: 7 bases; J trimming: 2 bases; junction bases outside the gene matches: 6. The V gene's germline CDR1 is LNHDA and CDR2 SQIVND (reference sequence). This CDR3 region has 14 residues. The CDR3 coding sequence is TGTGCCAGTAAGTCTAGCGGGAACGCCTACGAGCAGTACTTC. Protein sequence: CASKSSGNAYEQYF.

This rearrangement joins TRBV3-1 to TRBJ1-5; 8 bases are shared with TRBD1. The germline V gene has CDR1 LGHDT and CDR2 YNNKEL (reference sequence). V dropped 0 bases and J dropped 7; count of bases not matched to a gene: 17. The CDR3 is 19 residues long. The CDR3, as DNA: TGTGCCAGCAGCCAAGATTATCGGGCTAGTCAGGGGGCAGGACAGCCCCAGCATTTT. Amino acid sequence: CASSQDYRASQGAGQPQHF. Based on the CDR3 plus reference TRBV3-1 and TRBJ1-5, the full variable domain is DTAVSQTPKYLVTQMGNDKSIKCEQNLGHDTMYWYKQDSKKFLKIMFSYNNKELIINETVPNRFSPKSPDKAHLNLHINSLELGDSAVYFCASSQDYRASQGAGQPQHFGDGTRLSIL.

A word on this clonotype: A much larger clone lies one base from this, so it may be a read error. The chain employs TRBV3-1 and TRBJ2-1, with a weak D call TRBD2 (6 bases). Germline-derived CDR1 and CDR2 are LGHDT and YNNKEL (reference sequence). This CDR3 spans 15 amino acids. The V end was cut by 1 base, the J end by 2 bases, with 9 bases between. This CDR3 is CASSQVAVTYNEQFF. DNA for the CDR3: TGTGCCAGCAGCCAAGTAGCGGTGACCTACAATGAGCAGTTCTTC.

The chain links TRBV11-2 to TRBJ2-5; D possibly corresponds to TRBD2 (6 bases). The germline CDR1 and CDR2 sequences are SGHAT and FQNNGV. This CDR3 region has 13 residues. Between the trimmed V and J ends, which lost 6 bases and 5 bases, there was a span of 13 bases. Written as DNA, the CDR3 is TGTGCCAGCAGGTACGGGAGAATCGAGACCCAGTACTTC. It specifies CASRYGRIETQYF.

The table lists this clonotype with many counts. V usage is TRBV12-3 or TRBV12-4 and J usage is TRBJ2-6, with 8 bases identical to TRBD1. The CDR3 loop spans 18 amino acids. The V gene end was trimmed by 5 bases and the J gene end by 0 bases; junction bases not matched to a gene: 9. The CDR3 here is CASSAWTGSSSGANVLTF. DNA of the CDR3: TGTGCCAGCAGTGCCTGGACAGGGTCGAGCTCTGGGGCCAACGTCCTGACTTTC.

This clonotype was detected ten times or more. The chain is built from TRBV11-3 and TRBJ2-1, with D possibly being TRBD1 (6 bases). This CDR3 has 13 residues. Trimming pared 4 bases from V and 5 bases from J, leaving 9 bases between. From germline, CDR1 is SGHNT and CDR2 YENEEA. The CDR3 DNA reads as TGTGCCAGCAGCTCTAGACAGGACAATGAGCAGTTCTTC. Encoded protein: CASSSRQDNEQFF.

This chain connects TRBV12-3 or TRBV12-4 to TRBJ2-2; 15 bases are shared with TRBD2. Trimming at V came to 4 bases and at J to 9 bases, leaving 6 bases not matched to a gene. This CDR3 has 16 residues. The CDR3 bases are TGTGCCAGCAGTTCGGGACTAGCGGGAGGTTCGAGGGAGCTGTTTTTT. It is translated as CASSSGLAGGSRELFF.

The chain has TRBV5-4 and TRBJ2-1; the match to TRBD2 covers 12 bases. The length of the CDR3 is 15 residues. V shed 0 bases and J 8 bases; nucleotides not matched to a gene: 3. From germline, CDR1 is SGHNT and CDR2 YYREEE (reference sequence). CDR3 sequence reads: CASSLASGRDDEQFF. CDR3 sequence (DNA): TGTGCCAGCAGCTTGGCTAGCGGGAGGGATGATGAGCAGTTCTTC.

The chain has TRBV7-8 and TRBJ1-6; D gene unclear. This CDR3 is built from 14 residues. CDR1 is SGHVS, CDR2 FQNEAQ, per germline. Trimming took off 5 bases at V and 10 bases at J, with 15 bases between the two ends. CDR3 coding DNA: TGTGCCAGCAGCGTGGCCTCTGGGCGCTCACCCCTCCACTTT. This encodes CASSVASGRSPLHF.

This chain links TRBV9 with TRBJ2-3; D is unresolved. The germline V gene has CDR1 SGDLS and CDR2 YYNGEE. The CDR3 totals 13 residues. The ends were cut back, 0 bases at V and 9 bases at J, with 11 bases in the middle. The CDR3 is CASSVGTVETQYF. The CDR3 DNA follows: TGTGCCAGCAGCGTAGGGACGGTGGAGACGCAGTATTTT.

Many counts were recorded for this clonotype. This chain links TRBV29-1 with TRBJ2-7; 7 nucleotides line up with TRBD2. Germline lookup yields CDR1 SQVTM and CDR2 ANQGSEA. This CDR3 is built from 15 residues. Trimming took 0 bases from V and 1 from J; bases not matched to a gene: 6. CDR3 residues: CSVEDIAGASYEQYF. CDR3 DNA: TGCAGCGTTGAAGATATCGCGGGAGCTTCCTACGAGCAGTACTTC.